The 30 T cell receptor beta chains given below trace back to one sample, sequenced in a study of T cells in Graves' hyperthyroidism and ophthalmopathy. TCR beta CDR3 region amplification was performed from RNA transcripts. During a first-round RT-PCR of the TCR CDR3, the HTBI primer set was used. TCRdb reanalysed the multiplex PCR reads using MiXCR and keeps one entry per CDR3 protein. The data show about 570,000 distinct CDR3 sequences, around 46% seen once. The sequenced sample was peripheral blood or thyroid tissue (not recorded which). The receptors were gathered from an adult woman with Graves' disease, either hyperthyroidism or ophthalmopathy (not recorded which).

On this clonotype itself: One junction end does not reproduce the germline sequence, and a read error may be involved. This sequence joins TRBV10-3 and TRBJ2-7; no reliable D call. CDR1 is ENHRY, CDR2 SYGVKD, per germline. This CDR3 is built from 13 residues. CDR3 DNA: TGTGCCAGCAGTTTTCCTCGCTCCTACGAGCAGTACTTC. Encoded protein: CASSFPRSYEQYF.

This clonotype showed up just a few times. J is TRBJ1-1 and V is TRBV15; D is possibly TRBD1 (5 bases). Per the germline V gene, CDR1 is LNHNV and CDR2 is YYDKDF (reference sequence). V shed 1 base and J shed 1 base, with 10 bases lying between them. This CDR3 spans 15 amino acids. DNA for the CDR3: TGTGCCACCAGCAGAGGAAGGGACGGGAACACTGAAGCTTTCTTT. Translated, it gives CATSRGRDGNTEAFF.

The rearrangement uses TRBV2 and TRBJ1-4, with 7 nucleotides matching TRBD1. Germline V lookup: CDR1 SNHLY, CDR2 FYNNEI. The CDR3 runs 14 residues. The V segment lost 10 bases and the J segment 7 bases; nucleotides outside the gene matches: 12. CDR3 nucleotides: TGTGCCATAGGACACCGGGACAGACGTGAAAAACTGTTTTTT. Translated, it gives CAIGHRDRREKLFF.

The rearrangement joins TRBV12-3 or TRBV12-4 to TRBJ2-7, with D maybe TRBD2 (6 bases). V was shortened by 8 bases and J by 7 bases, with 18 bases between the two germline ends. CDR3 length: 13 residues. CDR3 in amino acids: CASAREYGGEQYF. The CDR3 nucleotides read TGTGCCAGCGCTCGGGAGTACGGCGGGGAGCAGTACTTC.

The V and J genes are TRBV6-4 and TRBJ1-5; D is perhaps TRBD1 (5 bases). Germline CDR1 and CDR2: MRHNA and SNTAGT. The CDR3 length is 15 residues. V was shortened by 2 bases and J by 1 base, with 9 bases between the two germline ends. CDR3 in amino acids: CASSDPRDSNQPQHF. As DNA, the CDR3 is TGTGCCAGCAGTGACCCCCGGGACAGCAATCAGCCCCAGCATTTT.

The chain couples TRBV7-3 to TRBJ2-7, with D possibly TRBD1 on 5 matching bases. CDR1 SGHTA and CDR2 FQGTGA come from the germline V gene. V was pared by 8 bases and J by 4 bases, with 12 bases between. CDR3 size: 12 residues. CDR3 residues: CASGIRQYEQYF. The CDR3 DNA follows: TGTGCCAGCGGAATCCGACAGTACGAGCAGTACTTC. The full variable domain, completed using reference TRBV7-3 and TRBJ2-7, is GAGVSQTPSNKVTEKGKYVELRCDPISGHTALYWYRQSLGQGPEFLIYFQGTGAADDSGLPNDRFFAVRPEGSVSTLKIQRTERGDSAVYLCASGIRQYEQYFGPGTRLTVT.

This clonotype was observed many times. The junction departs from germline at one end; a sequencing error may be responsible. The chain couples TRBV12-3 or TRBV12-4 to TRBJ1-1; D perhaps matches TRBD1 (5 bases). The CDR3 runs 12 residues. The CDR3 region is CASSPQGTEAFF. The CDR3 bases are TGCGCCAGCAGCCCTCAGGGCACTGAAGCTTTCTTT.

Regarding this clonotype: The junction shows a germline mismatch at one end, possibly a read error. The CDR3 is CATSDPTTYGYTF. The CDR3 nucleotides are TGTGCCACCAGTGATCCGACTACCTATGGCTACACCTTC. The chain links TRBV12-3 or TRBV12-4 to TRBJ1-2; D gene ambiguous. The CDR3 runs 13 residues.

This clonotype was observed many times. In DNA form, the CDR3 reads TGTGCCAGCAGGAAGGGACTAGCTATCGAGCAGTACTTC. Translation: CASRKGLAIEQYF. The chain uses TRBV6-1 and TRBJ2-7, with 9 bases aligning to TRBD2. V lost 6 bases, J lost 6 bases, and 6 bases stayed unmatched. From germline, CDR1 is MNHNS and CDR2 SASEGT. CDR3 length: 13 amino acids.

This clonotype was seen ten or more times. The chain joins TRBV27 to TRBJ1-1; 11 bases match TRBD1. The germline CDR1 and CDR2 sequences are MNHEY and SMNVEV (reference sequence). The CDR3 spans 15 residues. The V and J ends lost 6 bases and 1 base, in that order; junction bases with no gene match: 4. CDR3 coding DNA: TGTGCCAGCAGAGGACAGGGGGCCGGGAACACTGAAGCTTTCTTT. It is translated as CASRGQGAGNTEAFF.

J is TRBJ1-1 and V is TRBV10-3; D is ambiguous. The CDR3 is 13 amino acids. Trimming shortened V by 5 bases and J by 0 bases, and 7 bases separated the two germline ends. Germline V gene sequence: CDR1 ENHRY, CDR2 SYGVKD. The CDR3 nucleotides are TGTGCCATCAGTTTGAGGATGAACACTGAAGCTTTCTTT. It yields the protein CAISLRMNTEAFF.

V usage is TRBV12-3 or TRBV12-4 and J usage is TRBJ1-1, with 10 positions matching TRBD1. Germline trimming cut 6 bases from V and 5 bases from J; bases unmatched to any gene: 6. The CDR3 has 14 amino acids. CDR3 sequence reads: CASRPGTGETEAFF. For the CDR3, the DNA is TGTGCCAGCAGGCCCGGGACAGGGGAAACTGAAGCTTTCTTT.

The V and J genes are TRBV2 and TRBJ1-2; 8 nucleotides line up with TRBD1. V was clipped by 4 bases and J by 2 bases; unmatched bases: 12. The CDR3 is 17 residues long. Germline V gene sequence: CDR1 SNHLY, CDR2 FYNNEI. The CDR3 loop is CASSAPSGQEKNYGYTF. CDR3 nucleotide sequence: TGTGCCAGCAGTGCCCCTTCGGGACAGGAAAAAAACTATGGCTACACCTTC.

This clonotype was seen ten or more times. J is TRBJ2-7 and V is TRBV7-9; 7 nucleotides match TRBD1. The ends lost 5 bases at V and 5 bases at J; junction bases unmatched: 9. The V gene's germline CDR1 is SEHNR and CDR2 FQNEAQ (reference sequence). The CDR3 consists of 14 residues. The CDR3 region has the DNA TGTGCCAGCAGCCCCCGACAGGGTTTGGACGAGCAGTACTTC. Protein product: CASSPRQGLDEQYF.

This clonotype has a count of ten or more. The chain is built from TRBV7-9 and TRBJ1-3; no definite D call. The V gene's germline CDR1 is SEHNR and CDR2 FQNEAQ (reference sequence). This CDR3 is 12 amino acids long. Between the trimmed V and J ends, which lost 5 bases and 4 bases, there was a span of 6 bases. The CDR3 DNA reads TGTGCCAGCAGCCCCCAGGGAAACACCATATATTTT. Its translation: CASSPQGNTIYF.

The genes are TRBV20-1 and TRBJ2-7; no firm D call. Trimming shortened V by 5 bases and J by 3 bases, and 20 bases separated the two germline ends. This CDR3 contains 15 residues. Germline CDR1 reads DFQATT; CDR2 reads SNEGSKA (reference sequence). The CDR3 sequence: CSARDPTESSYEQYF. CDR3 coding DNA: TGCAGTGCTCGCGACCCCACGGAATCGAGCTACGAGCAGTACTTC.

In its sample, this clonotype was seen many times. The chain employs TRBV6-4 and TRBJ2-2; D is ambiguous. The germline gives CDR1 MRHNA, CDR2 SNTAGT. V gave up 3 bases and J gave up 3 bases, with 8 bases separating them. The CDR3 covers 14 residues. The CDR3 bases are TGTGCCAGCAGTGAAGCTCCGGACACCGGGGAGCTGTTTTTT. It is translated as CASSEAPDTGELFF.

This clonotype was seen ten or more times. The rearrangement uses TRBV7-7 and TRBJ2-5; D is possibly TRBD2 (6 bases). There are 15 residues in the CDR3. Deletions cut 4 bases from V and 2 bases from J, with 14 bases between. Germline V lookup: CDR1 SSHAT, CDR2 FNYEAQ (reference sequence). CDR3 loop: CASSSTAGTQETQYF. CDR3 nucleotide sequence: TGTGCCAGCAGCTCAACAGCCGGGACTCAAGAGACCCAGTACTTC.

This chain uses TRBV2 with TRBJ1-3; D is uncertain. The V and J ends lost 3 bases and 4 bases respectively, with 16 bases between them. From germline, CDR1 is SNHLY and CDR2 FYNNEI. The CDR3 length is 16 residues. CDR3 sequence reads: CASSDYGSDPGNTIYF. In DNA, the CDR3 is TGTGCCAGCAGTGATTATGGCTCTGATCCGGGAAACACCATATATTTT.

This clonotype was counted many times. J is TRBJ2-7 and V is TRBV12-3 or TRBV12-4; D not certain. This CDR3 is built from 12 residues. The V gene lost 1 base and the J gene lost 6 bases, with 7 bases spanning the gap. The CDR3 bases are TGTGCCAGCAGTTTAGGGGCTCGCGAGCAGTACTTC. Translation: CASSLGAREQYF.

The V and J genes are TRBV7-9 and TRBJ2-5; the D gene could be TRBD1 or TRBD2 (7 bases each). Per germline, CDR1 SEHNR and CDR2 FQNEAQ (reference sequence). This CDR3 has 12 residues. V shed 1 base and J shed 13 bases, with 13 bases lying between them. The CDR3 coding sequence is TGTGCCAGCAGCTTAGAGCGGGACAGTCGGTACTTC. This codes for CASSLERDSRYF.

At least ten counts were recorded for this clonotype. The CDR3 sequence: CASSYPRGRSGANVLTF. CDR3 DNA: TGTGCCAGCAGTTACCCGAGGGGACGCTCTGGGGCCAACGTCCTGACTTTC. The V call is TRBV6-5, the J call TRBJ2-6, with D possibly called TRBD1 or TRBD2 (5 bases each). This CDR3 has 17 amino acids. Trimming left V 2 bases short and J 0 bases short, with 11 bases between. Germline V CDR1 and CDR2: MNHEY, SVGAGI.

CDR3 residues: CASSLAGAQGAAAIDNSPLHF. The CDR3 DNA follows: TGTGCCAGCAGCTTGGCAGGCGCGCAGGGGGCTGCGGCAATCGACAATTCACCCCTCCACTTT. The rearrangement joins TRBV5-5 to TRBJ1-6, with 8 bases identical to TRBD1. There are 21 residues in the CDR3. CDR1 SGHKS and CDR2 YYEKEE come from the germline V gene (reference sequence). The ends lost 0 bases at V and 7 bases at J; junction bases unmatched: 21.

This sequence joins TRBV10-3 and TRBJ1-6; D uncertain. The germline V and J ends were trimmed by 6 bases and 7 bases, with 7 bases remaining between them. The CDR3 has 12 residues. The V gene's germline CDR1 is ENHRY and CDR2 SYGVKD. CDR3 nucleotide sequence: TGTGCCATCAGGTCCGGGAATTCACCCCTCCACTTT. Translation: CAIRSGNSPLHF.

This chain connects TRBV5-4 to TRBJ1-3, with 7 bases that match TRBD1. This CDR3 is built from 15 residues. J lost 4 bases, V lost 3 bases, and 7 bases had no gene match. Germline assignment: CDR1 SGHNT and CDR2 YYREEE (reference sequence). The CDR3 loop is CASSSKGAPGNTIYF. CDR3 sequence (DNA): TGTGCCAGCAGCTCGAAGGGGGCGCCGGGAAACACCATATATTTT.

The chain has TRBV9 and TRBJ1-2, with 11 bases identical to TRBD1. The germline V gene has CDR1 SGDLS and CDR2 YYNGEE. The CDR3 is made up of 15 amino acids. V dropped 4 bases and J dropped 4; count of bases not matched to a gene: 6. As DNA, the CDR3 is TGTGCCAGCAGCCGGACAGGGGGCATCGGCTATGGCTACACCTTC. Protein product: CASSRTGGIGYGYTF.

The chain carries TRBV7-9 and TRBJ2-7, with D possibly called TRBD1 or TRBD2 (5 bases each). CDR3 size: 18 residues. Germline loops: CDR1 SEHNR, CDR2 FQNEAQ (reference sequence). V was pared by 5 bases and J by 1 base, with 24 bases between. The CDR3 loop reads CASSTSVGEWRASYEQYF. CDR3 bases: TGTGCCAGCAGCACCTCCGTGGGGGAGTGGCGGGCGTCCTACGAGCAGTACTTC.

At least ten counts were recorded for this clonotype. J is TRBJ2-5 and V is TRBV20-1; D call uncertain. Germline V gene lookup returns CDR1 DFQATT and CDR2 SNEGSKA (reference sequence). The CDR3 extends over 12 amino acids. With 1 base removed from V and 5 bases from J, the gap between germline ends came to 8 bases. Here the CDR3 reads CSARVPPETQYF. The CDR3 bases are TGCAGTGCTAGAGTTCCGCCGGAGACCCAGTACTTC.

This clonotype came up once. Just one base apart from a much larger clone, this may be a read error. V usage is TRBV28 and J usage is TRBJ1-2; D gene ambiguous. The CDR3 has 11 amino acids. Germline loops: CDR1 MDHEN, CDR2 SYDVKM. The DNA of the CDR3 is TGTACCAGCTACAGATTTTATGGCTACACCTTC. As protein: CTSYRFYGYTF.

This CDR3 reads CASRDRATF. The CDR3 bases are TGTGCCAGCAGGGACAGGGCCACCTTC. The chain carries TRBV2 and TRBJ1-2; TRBD1 matches at 8 bases. The CDR3 has 9 residues. The V segment lost 6 bases and the J segment 13 bases; nucleotides outside the gene matches: 1. Per germline, CDR1 SNHLY and CDR2 FYNNEI. The whole variable domain, remainder taken from reference TRBV2 and TRBJ1-2, is EPEVTQTPSHQVTQMGQEVILRCVPISNHLYFYWYRQILGQKVEFLVSFYNNEISEKSEIFDDQFSVERPDGSNFTLKIRSTKLEDSAMYFCASRDRATFGSGTRLTVV.